This T cell receptor beta chain comes out of a study of blood T cell repertoires in COVID-19. Within 2 weeks before study entry, exposed participants met a COVID-19 case. Authors' analysis steps: Reference gene primer amplification gave estimated nucleated cell counts. Some clones are missing from TCRdb's copy, which holds only in-frame ones; the method was immunoSEQ multiplex PCR. V and J calls and clone size come straight from that table; D and trimming were deduced from the DNA. The sample holds approximately 340,000 clones, 80% to 95% seen once. V gave up 4 bases and J gave up 6 bases, with 13 bases separating them. Germline V lookup: CDR1 SGHRS, CDR2 YFSETQ. This CDR3 contains 13 residues.

This chain joins TRBV5-1 and TRBJ1-2; possibly TRBD1 for D (5 bases). Specimen: PBMCs or T cells enriched from blood (not recorded which). The TCR comes from a middle-aged woman who had been exposed to COVID-19. The CDR3 here is CASSPWGGDGYTF. The CDR3 DNA reads TGCGCCAGCAGCCCCTGGGGGGGGGATGGCTACACCTTC.